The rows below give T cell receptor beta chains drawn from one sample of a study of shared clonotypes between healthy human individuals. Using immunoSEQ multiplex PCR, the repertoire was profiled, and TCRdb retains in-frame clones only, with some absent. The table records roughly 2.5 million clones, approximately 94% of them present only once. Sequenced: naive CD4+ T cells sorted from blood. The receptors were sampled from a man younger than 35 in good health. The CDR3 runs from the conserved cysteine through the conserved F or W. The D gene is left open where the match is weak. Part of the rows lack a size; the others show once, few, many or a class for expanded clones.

DNA: TGTGCCAGCTCAGAAGGGGGGGCAAGCTCCTACGAGCAGTACTTC
CDR3: CASSEGGASSYEQYF
size: .
D: .
J: TRBJ2-7
V: TRBV11-2

DNA: TGTGCCAGCAGCCCCGTCGGTGGGGCTTACGAGCAGTACTTC
CDR3: CASSPVGGAYEQYF
size: .
D: .
J: TRBJ2-7
V: TRBV28

DNA: TGTGCCAGTAGTATCGGGGAGGTGACTAATCAGCCCCAGCATTTT
CDR3: CASSIGEVTNQPQHF
size: .
D: .
J: TRBJ1-5
V: TRBV19

DNA: TGTGCCAGTAGTATGAGGGGACAGGGGGGTGAAGCTTTCTTT
CDR3: CASSMRGQGGEAFF
size: .
D: TRBD1
J: TRBJ1-1
V: TRBV19

DNA: TGTGCCAGCAGGTTAGCGGGAGAGCAGTACTTC
CDR3: CASRLAGEQYF
size: once
D: TRBD2
J: TRBJ2-7
V: TRBV6-5

DNA: TGCGCCAGCAGTGATAGGACAGGTGCCTACGAGCAGTACTTC
CDR3: CASSDRTGAYEQYF
size: .
D: TRBD1
J: TRBJ2-7
V: TRBV10-1

DNA: TGCGCCAGCAGCTCGGACAGCAGGAACACCGGGGAGCTGTTTTTT
CDR3: CASSSDSRNTGELFF
size: .
D: .
J: TRBJ2-2
V: TRBV5-1

DNA: TGTGCCAGCAGCTTAAGAGCACAGGGAAGCAATCAGCCCCAGCATTTT
CDR3: CASSLRAQGSNQPQHF
size: .
D: .
J: TRBJ1-5
V: TRBV7-8

DNA: TGTGCCAGCAGCCCTAGCGGGGGCTTGGGGGAGCAGTACTTC
CDR3: CASSPSGGLGEQYF
size: .
D: TRBD2
J: TRBJ2-7
V: TRBV7-2

DNA: TGCGCCAGCAGCCCCAAGGGGACTATCTCCTACGAGCAGTACTTC
CDR3: CASSPKGTISYEQYF
size: .
D: TRBD2
J: TRBJ2-7
V: TRBV10-2

DNA: TGCGCCAGCAGCCCGGGGGTTCTCAATGAGCAGTTCTTC
CDR3: CASSPGVLNEQFF
size: .
D: .
J: TRBJ2-1
V: TRBV4-1

DNA: TGCGCCAGCAGGCGTCCCCCGGGACAGGAGCAGTTCTTC
CDR3: CASRRPPGQEQFF
size: once
D: TRBD1
J: TRBJ2-1
V: TRBV5-1

DNA: TGTGCCACCAGCAGAGATAACAGGTTGGCCTTC
CDR3: CATSRDNRLAF
size: .
D: .
J: TRBJ2-7
V: TRBV15

DNA: TGCGCCAGCAGCCCACTCGGACAGCCATCGCTGCAAGAGACCCAGTACTTC
CDR3: CASSPLGQPSLQETQYF
size: once
D: .
J: TRBJ2-5
V: TRBV4-1

DNA: TGTGCCAGCTCCATTCAGGGGCAGGGTACTGAAGCTTTCTTT
CDR3: CASSIQGQGTEAFF
size: few
D: .
J: TRBJ1-1
V: TRBV18

DNA: TGCGCCAGCAGCCAAGCTGTTAAAGAGACCCAGTACTTC
CDR3: CASSQAVKETQYF
size: .
D: .
J: TRBJ2-5
V: TRBV4-1

DNA: TGTGCCAGCAGCGCATCCTGGACAGGGGACCTCGGGCAGTACTTC
CDR3: CASSASWTGDLGQYF
size: .
D: TRBD1
J: TRBJ2-7
V: TRBV6-6

DNA: TGTGCCAGCAGCTTCAGACAGGGTGATAATTCACCCCTCCACTTT
CDR3: CASSFRQGDNSPLHF
size: .
D: TRBD1
J: TRBJ1-6
V: TRBV7-6

DNA: TGTGCCTGGAGTGTAGGGACAGGCTACACCTTC
CDR3: CAWSVGTGYTF
size: .
D: .
J: TRBJ1-2
V: TRBV30

DNA: TGTGCCAGCAGCGCCGGGGGACTAGCGGTGACCGGGGAGCTGTTTTTT
CDR3: CASSAGGLAVTGELFF
size: .
D: TRBD2
J: TRBJ2-2
V: TRBV9

DNA: TGTGCCAGCAGCTCACGGCGGCCCCAGGGGGATACGCAGTATTTT
CDR3: CASSSRRPQGDTQYF
size: .
D: .
J: TRBJ2-3
V: TRBV7-2

DNA: TGTGCCAGCAGCCCCCAACTCCTAGCGGGAACAGAGACCCAGTACTTC
CDR3: CASSPQLLAGTETQYF
size: .
D: TRBD2
J: TRBJ2-5
V: TRBV7-2

DNA: TGCAGCGTTTGGGACAGCAGGGGCTACACCTTC
CDR3: CSVWDSRGYTF
size: .
D: TRBD1
J: TRBJ1-2
V: TRBV29-1

DNA: TGTGCCAGCAGGGAGGGACAGGGGGGCTCCTACGAGCAGTACTTC
CDR3: CASREGQGGSYEQYF
size: .
D: TRBD1
J: TRBJ2-7
V: TRBV6-1

DNA: TGTGCCAGCAGCTTAGCCGGACTGGGCCAAACAGATACGCAGTATTTT
CDR3: CASSLAGLGQTDTQYF
size: .
D: .
J: TRBJ2-3
V: TRBV7-2

DNA: TGTGCCAGCAGCAACAGGGGTGCAGATACGCAGTATTTT
CDR3: CASSNRGADTQYF
size: .
D: TRBD1
J: TRBJ2-3
V: TRBV2

DNA: TGTGCCACCAGCAGGACAGGGCCTTTGGGCACTGAAGCTTTCTTT
CDR3: CATSRTGPLGTEAFF
size: .
D: TRBD1
J: TRBJ1-1
V: TRBV15

DNA: TGTGCCAGCAGCTTGGCCGACAGCACTGAAGCTTTCTTT
CDR3: CASSLADSTEAFF
size: .
D: .
J: TRBJ1-1
V: TRBV5-5

DNA: TGTGCCAGCAGCCCGGGCGGGGCGAAAAGCACAGATACGCAGTATTTT
CDR3: CASSPGGAKSTDTQYF
size: .
D: .
J: TRBJ2-3
V: TRBV7-9

DNA: TGTGCCAGCAGGGGATGGGACAGGGGCTCCTACGAGCAGTACTTC
CDR3: CASRGWDRGSYEQYF
size: .
D: TRBD1
J: TRBJ2-7
V: TRBV28

DNA: TGCGCCAGCAGCTTGAGCCGGGACTCGGACACCGGGGAGCTGTTTTTT
CDR3: CASSLSRDSDTGELFF
size: .
D: .
J: TRBJ2-2
V: TRBV5-1

DNA: TGTGCCTGGGATGAAATACTCCGCGGCTACACCTTC
CDR3: CAWDEILRGYTF
size: .
D: .
J: TRBJ1-2
V: TRBV30

DNA: TGTGCCAGCAGCTTAGTTGGCGGACAGGGGGCTTACGAGCAGTACTTC
CDR3: CASSLVGGQGAYEQYF
size: .
D: TRBD1
J: TRBJ2-7
V: TRBV7-2

DNA: TGTGCCAGCAGCTTAGTTGGGACAGGGAAGGGGTACGAGCAGTACTTC
CDR3: CASSLVGTGKGYEQYF
size: .
D: TRBD1
J: TRBJ2-7
V: TRBV7-2

DNA: TGTGCCAGCAGCACCCCTGGAACAGGGGGCCGGACCGGGGAGCTGTTTTTT
CDR3: CASSTPGTGGRTGELFF
size: once
D: TRBD1
J: TRBJ2-2
V: TRBV5-6

DNA: TGTGCCAGCAGCAACCGGGACGGTGAAGCTTTCTTT
CDR3: CASSNRDGEAFF
size: .
D: .
J: TRBJ1-1
V: TRBV6-6

DNA: TGTGCCAGCATTCGGAACACTGAAGCTTTCTTT
CDR3: CASIRNTEAFF
size: .
D: .
J: TRBJ1-1
V: TRBV6-5

DNA: TGTGCCAGCAGTGCCCCGCCAGCCCTAGCCAAAAACATTCAGTACTTC
CDR3: CASSAPPALAKNIQYF
size: once
D: .
J: TRBJ2-4
V: TRBV6-4

DNA: TGTGCCAGCAGACAGGGCCAAGAGACCCAGTACTTC
CDR3: CASRQGQETQYF
size: .
D: .
J: TRBJ2-5
V: TRBV6-5

DNA: TGTGCCAGTAGTATAGCGACGGCAGGGAGCTCCTATAATTCACCCCTCCACTTT
CDR3: CASSIATAGSSYNSPLHF
size: .
D: .
J: TRBJ1-6
V: TRBV19

DNA: TGTGCCAGCAGCTCGTGGCCGAACACTGAAGCTTTCTTT
CDR3: CASSSWPNTEAFF
size: .
D: .
J: TRBJ1-1
V: TRBV6-6

DNA: TGTGCCATCAGTGGCGGGGGGCTCTCCTACAATGAGCAGTTCTTC
CDR3: CAISGGGLSYNEQFF
size: .
D: TRBD2
J: TRBJ2-1
V: TRBV10-3

DNA: TGTGCCAGCAGCTTGGGACAGGGTAATTCACCCCTCCACTTT
CDR3: CASSLGQGNSPLHF
size: .
D: TRBD1
J: TRBJ1-6
V: TRBV13

DNA: TGTGCCAGTAGCCCCATTGGGACTTCCTACGAGCAGTACTTC
CDR3: CASSPIGTSYEQYF
size: .
D: .
J: TRBJ2-7
V: TRBV19

DNA: TGTGCCAGCAGCGGGAAACTAGCGGGAGGGTTCACCGGGGAGCTGTTTTTT
CDR3: CASSGKLAGGFTGELFF
size: .
D: TRBD2
J: TRBJ2-2
V: TRBV9

DNA: TGTGCCAGCAGTCCCCCCGGGAATTCACCCCTCCACTTT
CDR3: CASSPPGNSPLHF
size: .
D: .
J: TRBJ1-6
V: TRBV28

DNA: TGTGCTAGTGGTTTCCAGGCCCAAGAGACCCAGTACTTC
CDR3: CASGFQAQETQYF
size: .
D: .
J: TRBJ2-5
V: TRBV12-5

DNA: TGTGCCAGCAGCAACAGGACTAGCGGGGGCTACGAGCAGTACTTC
CDR3: CASSNRTSGGYEQYF
size: .
D: TRBD2
J: TRBJ2-7
V: TRBV5-4

DNA: TGTGCCAGCAGTTTGAGGACAGGGCTGTGGGGCTACACCTTC
CDR3: CASSLRTGLWGYTF
size: .
D: TRBD1
J: TRBJ1-2
V: TRBV28